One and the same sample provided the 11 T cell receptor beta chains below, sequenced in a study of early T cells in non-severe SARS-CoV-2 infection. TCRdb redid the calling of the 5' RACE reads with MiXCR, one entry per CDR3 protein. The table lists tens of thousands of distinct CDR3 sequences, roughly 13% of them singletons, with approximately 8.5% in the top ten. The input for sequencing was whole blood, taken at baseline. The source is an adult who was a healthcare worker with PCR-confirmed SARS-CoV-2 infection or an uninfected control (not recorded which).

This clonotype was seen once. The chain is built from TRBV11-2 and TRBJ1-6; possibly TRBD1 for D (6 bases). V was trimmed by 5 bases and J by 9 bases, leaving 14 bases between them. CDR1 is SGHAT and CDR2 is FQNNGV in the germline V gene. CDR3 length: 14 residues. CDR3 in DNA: TGTGCCAGCAGCCTACAGGGCTTTAGTTCACCCCTCCACTTT. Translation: CASSLQGFSSPLHF.

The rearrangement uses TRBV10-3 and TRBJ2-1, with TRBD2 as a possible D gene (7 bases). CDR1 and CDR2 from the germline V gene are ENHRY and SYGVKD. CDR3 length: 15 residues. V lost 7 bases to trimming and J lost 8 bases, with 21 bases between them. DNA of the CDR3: TGTGCCATCACTGAATGGGGGGGCGTAGAGGATGAGCAGTTCTTC. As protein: CAITEWGGVEDEQFF.

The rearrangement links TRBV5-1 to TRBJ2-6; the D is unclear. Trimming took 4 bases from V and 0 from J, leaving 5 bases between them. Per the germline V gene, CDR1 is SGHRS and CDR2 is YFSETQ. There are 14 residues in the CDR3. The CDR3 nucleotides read TGCGCCAGCAGCCCCTTCTCTGGGGCCAACGTCCTGACTTTC. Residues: CASSPFSGANVLTF.

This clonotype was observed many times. CDR3 loop: CSVEADRATEAFF. The CDR3 nucleotides read TGCAGCGTTGAGGCCGACAGGGCCACTGAAGCTTTCTTT. The chain links TRBV29-1 to TRBJ1-1; TRBD1 agrees at 7 bases. Germline CDR1 is SQVTM and CDR2 is ANQGSEA. V trimming: 3 bases; J trimming: 4 bases; junction bases outside the gene matches: 5. The CDR3 is made up of 13 amino acids.

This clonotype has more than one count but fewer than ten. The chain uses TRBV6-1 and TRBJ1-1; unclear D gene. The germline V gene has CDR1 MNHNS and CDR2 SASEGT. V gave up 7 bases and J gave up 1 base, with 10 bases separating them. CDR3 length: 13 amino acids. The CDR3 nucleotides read TGTGCCAGCACCCACCTGGGGAACACTGAAGCTTTCTTT. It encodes CASTHLGNTEAFF.

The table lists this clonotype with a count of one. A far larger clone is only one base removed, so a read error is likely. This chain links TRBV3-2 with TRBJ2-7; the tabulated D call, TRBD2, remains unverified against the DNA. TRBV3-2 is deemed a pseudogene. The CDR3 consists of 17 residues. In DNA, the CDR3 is TGTGCCAGCAGCCAAAGTGCCGGGTCCGTTTTCGGCTACGAGCAGTACTTC. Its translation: CASSQSAGSVFGYEQYF.

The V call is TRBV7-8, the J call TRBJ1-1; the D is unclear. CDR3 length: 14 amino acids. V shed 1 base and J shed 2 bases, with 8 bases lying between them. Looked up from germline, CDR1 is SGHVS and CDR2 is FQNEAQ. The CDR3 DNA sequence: TGTGCCAGCAGCTTAGGGTACATCAACACTGAAGCTTTCTTT. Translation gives CASSLGYINTEAFF.

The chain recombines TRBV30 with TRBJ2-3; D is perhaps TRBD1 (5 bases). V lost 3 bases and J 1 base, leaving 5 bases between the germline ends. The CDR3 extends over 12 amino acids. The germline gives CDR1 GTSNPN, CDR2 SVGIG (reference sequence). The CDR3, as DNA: TGTGCCTGGAGACAGGGCACAGATACGCAGTATTTT. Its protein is CAWRQGTDTQYF.

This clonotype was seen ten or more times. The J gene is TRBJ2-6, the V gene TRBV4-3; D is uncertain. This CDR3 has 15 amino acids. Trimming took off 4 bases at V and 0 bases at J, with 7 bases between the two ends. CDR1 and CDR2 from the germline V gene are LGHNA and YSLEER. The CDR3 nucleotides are TGCGCCAGCAGCCCGCAAAGCTCTGGGGCCAACGTCCTGACTTTC. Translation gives CASSPQSSGANVLTF.

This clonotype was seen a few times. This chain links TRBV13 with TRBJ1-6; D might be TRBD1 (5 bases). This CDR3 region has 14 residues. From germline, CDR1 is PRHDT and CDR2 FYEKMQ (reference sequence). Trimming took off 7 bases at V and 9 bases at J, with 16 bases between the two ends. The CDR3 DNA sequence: TGTGCCAGCACCTTCGGACCCGGGGGTTCACCCCTCCACTTT. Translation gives CASTFGPGGSPLHF. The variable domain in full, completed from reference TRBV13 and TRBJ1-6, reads AAGVIQSPRHLIKEKRETATLKCYPIPRHDTVYWYQQGPGQDPQFLISFYEKMQSDKGSIPDRFSAQQFSDYHSELNMSSLELGDSALYFCASTFGPGGSPLHFGNGTRLTVT.

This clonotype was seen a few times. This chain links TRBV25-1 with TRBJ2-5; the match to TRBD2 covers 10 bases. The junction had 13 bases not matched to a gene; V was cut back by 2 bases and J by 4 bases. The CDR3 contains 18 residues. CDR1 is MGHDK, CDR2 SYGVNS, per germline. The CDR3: CASSEPPGASGRTETQYF. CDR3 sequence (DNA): TGTGCCAGCAGTGAACCCCCCGGTGCTAGCGGGAGAACAGAGACCCAGTACTTC. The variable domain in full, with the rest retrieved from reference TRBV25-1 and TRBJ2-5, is EADIYQTPRYLVIGTGKKITLECSQTMGHDKMYWYQQDPGMELHLIHYSYGVNSTEKGDLSSESTVSRIRTEHFPLTLESARPSHTSQYLCASSEPPGASGRTETQYFGPGTRLLVL.